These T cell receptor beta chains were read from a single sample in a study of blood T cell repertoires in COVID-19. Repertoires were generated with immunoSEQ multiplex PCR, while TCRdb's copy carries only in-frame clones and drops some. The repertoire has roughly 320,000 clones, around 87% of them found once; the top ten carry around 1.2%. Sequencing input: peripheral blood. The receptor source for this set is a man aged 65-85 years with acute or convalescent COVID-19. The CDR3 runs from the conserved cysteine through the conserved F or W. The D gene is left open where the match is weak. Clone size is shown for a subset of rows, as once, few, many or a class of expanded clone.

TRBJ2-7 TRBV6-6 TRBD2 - TGTGCCAGCAGCCCCTTCGGCGGGAGTAACAACGAGCAGTACTTC CASSPFGGSNNEQYF
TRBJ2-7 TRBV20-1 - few TGCAGTGCTAGTTTGCAGAATTACGAGCAGTACTTC CSASLQNYEQYF
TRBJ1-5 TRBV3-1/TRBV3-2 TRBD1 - TGTGCCAGCAGCCGGAATTCAGGGGGGAATCAGCCCCAGCATTTT CASSRNSGGNQPQHF
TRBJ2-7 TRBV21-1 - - TGTGCCAGCAGCAAATTGGGGCAGTACGAGCAGTACTTC CASSKLGQYEQYF
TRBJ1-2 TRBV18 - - TGTGCCAGCTCACCAAGAGGGGACATAAACTATGGCTACACCTTC CASSPRGDINYGYTF
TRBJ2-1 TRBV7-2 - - TGTGCCAGCAGCCCGGACTCCCTCAGAACCTACAATGAGCAGTTCTTC CASSPDSLRTYNEQFF
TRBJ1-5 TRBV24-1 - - TGTGCCACCAGTGATTACCCCGACAGAAGCAATCAGCCCCAGCATTTT CATSDYPDRSNQPQHF
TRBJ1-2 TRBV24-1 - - TGTGCCACCAGTGATGGGCGATGGGATGGCTACACCTTC CATSDGRWDGYTF
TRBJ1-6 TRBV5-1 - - TGCGCCAGCAGCCTCGGACAGACTAATTCACCCCTCCACTTT CASSLGQTNSPLHF
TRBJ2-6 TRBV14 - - TGTGCCAGCAGCCGAGGGGGAGCTGGGGCCAACGTCCTGACTTTC CASSRGGAGANVLTF
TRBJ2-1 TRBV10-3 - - TGTGCCATCAGCCCATCAGGGAATGAGCAGTTCTTC CAISPSGNEQFF
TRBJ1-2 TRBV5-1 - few TGCGCCAGCAGCTCTCAGGGGAACTATGGCTACACCTTC CASSSQGNYGYTF
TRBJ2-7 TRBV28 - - TGTGCCAGCAGTTCTTCAACTCCCTACGAGCAGTACTTC CASSSSTPYEQYF
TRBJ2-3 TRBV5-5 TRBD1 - TGTGCCAGCAGCCTGACAGGGTTGTCGACAGATACGCAGTATTTT CASSLTGLSTDTQYF
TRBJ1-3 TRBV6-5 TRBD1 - TGTGCCAGCAGTTACTCCGGGACAGCCGGAAACACCATATATTTT CASSYSGTAGNTIYF
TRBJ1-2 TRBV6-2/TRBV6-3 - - TGTGCCAGCAGTTACGGGGCCCAAAGCTTAGGCTACACCTTC CASSYGAQSLGYTF
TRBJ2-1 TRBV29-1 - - TGCAGCGTTGCCCCCCGACTCCTTTTCAATGAGCAGTTCTTC CSVAPRLLFNEQFF
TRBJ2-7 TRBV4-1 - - TGCGCCAGCAGCCAAGGGAGGGGGGGGCCCTACGAGCAGTACTTC CASSQGRGGPYEQYF
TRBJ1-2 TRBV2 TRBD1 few TGTGCCAGCAGTGAAACAGGGGGACTCATTGGGGGCTACACCTTC CASSETGGLIGGYTF
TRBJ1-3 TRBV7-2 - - TGTGCCAGCAGCTTAAGCGCCGGCCTCTCCTCTGGAAACACCATATATTTT CASSLSAGLSSGNTIYF
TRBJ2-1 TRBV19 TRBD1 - TGTGCCAGTAGACCGGGACAGGGTTGGAATGAGCAGTTCTTC CASRPGQGWNEQFF
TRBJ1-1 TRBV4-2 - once TGTGCCAGCAGCCAAGATGGAGCAGAGAACACTGAAGCTTTCTTT CASSQDGAENTEAFF
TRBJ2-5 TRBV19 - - TGTGCCAGTAGTATTCGCGGACAGGGAGGGTACCAAGAGACCCAGTACTTC CASSIRGQGGYQETQYF
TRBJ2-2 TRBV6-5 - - TGTGCCAGCAAATCAACGAACACCGGGGAGCTGTTTTTT CASKSTNTGELFF
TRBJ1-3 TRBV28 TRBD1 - TGTGCCAGCAGTTCCGGGACAGGGAACTCTGGAAACACCATATATTTT CASSSGTGNSGNTIYF
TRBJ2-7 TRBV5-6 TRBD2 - TGTGCCAGCAGCCGGCGGGGGGCACCCCACGAGCAGTACTTC CASSRRGAPHEQYF
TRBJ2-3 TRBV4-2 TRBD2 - TGTGCCAGCAGCCAAGAACCAACTAGCGGGGGGGATCATACGCAGTATTTT CASSQEPTSGGDHTQYF
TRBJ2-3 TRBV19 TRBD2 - TGTGCCAGTAGTATAGGGCGGGAGTCGTTCACAGATACGCAGTATTTT CASSIGRESFTDTQYF